Listed here is a single T cell receptor (beta chain). The data were obtained in a study of blood T cell repertoires in COVID-19. At the level of the study: The origin of the acute and convalescent COVID-19 samples was the United States, Italy and Spain. PBMCs, B-cell-depleted T cells, or T cells were the source of the cDNA or gDNA that made up the material.

Original methodology: The authors estimated nucleated cell counts from reference gene primer amplification. Repertoires were generated with immunoSEQ multiplex PCR, while TCRdb's copy carries only in-frame clones and drops some. That table gives V, J and clone size, and the DNA gave D and trimming. Of about 260,000 clones in the sample, 75% to 95% were seen once. Looked up from germline, CDR1 is SGHDT and CDR2 is YYEEEE. The CDR3 totals 12 residues. With 3 bases removed from V and 4 bases from J, the gap between germline ends came to 7 bases. The origin of this receptor is a person aged 18-30 years with COVID-19, enrolled during active disease. Source material: peripheral blood. This chain uses TRBV5-6 with TRBJ1-2; D gene ambiguous. CDR3 sequence reads: CASSSARYGYTF. CDR3 DNA sequence: TGTGCCAGCAGCTCCGCGCGCTATGGCTACACCTTC.